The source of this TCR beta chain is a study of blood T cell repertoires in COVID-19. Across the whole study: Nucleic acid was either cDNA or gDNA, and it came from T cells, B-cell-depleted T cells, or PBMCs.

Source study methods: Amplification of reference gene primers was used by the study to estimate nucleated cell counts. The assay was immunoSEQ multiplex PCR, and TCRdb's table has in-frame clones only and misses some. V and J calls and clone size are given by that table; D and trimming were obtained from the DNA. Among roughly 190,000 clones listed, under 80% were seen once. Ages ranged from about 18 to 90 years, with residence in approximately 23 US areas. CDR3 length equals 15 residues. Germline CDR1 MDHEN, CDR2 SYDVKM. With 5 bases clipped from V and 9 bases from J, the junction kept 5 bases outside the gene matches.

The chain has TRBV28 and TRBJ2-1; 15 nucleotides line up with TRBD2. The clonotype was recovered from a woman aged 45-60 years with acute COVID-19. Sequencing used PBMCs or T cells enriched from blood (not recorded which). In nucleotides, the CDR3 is TGTGCCAGCAGTCCGGGGACTAGCGGGGGGACTGAGCAGTTCTTC. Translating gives CASSPGTSGGTEQFF.